This TCR beta chain emerged from a study of human T cells and chemical hapten exposure. The time point denotes: patch test 3, about 24 weeks after DPC sensitization. Described treatment: therapeutic diphenylcyclopropenone sensitization with weekly scalp DPC. TCRdb re-called the RACE reads through MiXCR, storing one row per CDR3 protein. There are approximately 160,000 distinct CDR3 sequences in the sample; about a quarter occur only once, and approximately 2.3% lies in the top ten. By proportion, this clonotype is medium-sized (0.01 to 0.1%). Germline CDR1 is MRHNA and CDR2 is SNTAGT. This CDR3 contains 13 residues. The V segment lost 6 bases and the J segment 4 bases; nucleotides outside the gene matches: 1.

The clonotype originates from a woman younger than 35 with alopecia areata. Some clones in this sample may be carry-over from other donors' samples. The rearrangement uses TRBV6-4 and TRBJ2-2; 8 bases are shared with TRBD2. Sample: whole blood, taken in connection with sensitization to the hapten diphenylcyclopropenone (DPC). The CDR3, as DNA: TGTGCCAGCAGCGGGGGGGCCACCGGGGAGCTGTTTTTT. Amino acids: CASSGGATGELFF.